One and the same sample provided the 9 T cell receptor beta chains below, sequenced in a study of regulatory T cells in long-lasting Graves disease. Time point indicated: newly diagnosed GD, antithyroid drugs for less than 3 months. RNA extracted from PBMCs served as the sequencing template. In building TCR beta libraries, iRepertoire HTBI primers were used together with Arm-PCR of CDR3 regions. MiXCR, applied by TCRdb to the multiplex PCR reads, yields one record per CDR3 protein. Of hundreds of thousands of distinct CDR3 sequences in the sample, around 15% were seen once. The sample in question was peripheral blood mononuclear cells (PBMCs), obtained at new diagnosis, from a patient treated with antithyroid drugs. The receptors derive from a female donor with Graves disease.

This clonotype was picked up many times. The CDR3 spells CASSLEGTTYGYTF. CDR3 DNA sequence: TGTGCCAGCAGCTTGGAAGGGACCACGTATGGCTACACCTTC. The chain carries TRBV5-6 and TRBJ1-2; D possibly corresponds to TRBD1 (5 bases). The CDR3 length is 14 residues. Germline lookup yields CDR1 SGHDT and CDR2 YYEEEE. Trimming left V 0 bases short and J 5 bases short, with 11 bases between.

The CDR3 spells CASRAQGRSGANVLTF. DNA of the CDR3: TGTGCCAGCAGAGCACAGGGTAGGTCTGGGGCCAACGTCCTGACTTTC. V is TRBV9 and J is TRBJ2-6; D perhaps matches TRBD1 (6 bases). From germline, CDR1 is SGDLS and CDR2 YYNGEE. The CDR3 loop spans 16 amino acids. V was trimmed by 5 bases and J by 1 base, leaving 13 bases between them.

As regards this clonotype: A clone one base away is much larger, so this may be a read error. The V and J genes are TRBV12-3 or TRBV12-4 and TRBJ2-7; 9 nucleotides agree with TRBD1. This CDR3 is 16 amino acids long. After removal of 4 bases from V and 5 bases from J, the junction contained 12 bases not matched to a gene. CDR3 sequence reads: CASSSSADRGDDEQYF. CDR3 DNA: TGTGCCAGCAGTTCTTCCGCCGACAGGGGGGACGACGAGCAGTACTTC.

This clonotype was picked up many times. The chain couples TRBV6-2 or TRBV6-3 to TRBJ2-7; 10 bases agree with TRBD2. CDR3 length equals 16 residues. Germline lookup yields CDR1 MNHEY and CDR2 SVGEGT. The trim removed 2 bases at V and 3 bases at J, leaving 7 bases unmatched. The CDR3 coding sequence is TGTGCCAGCAGTTACCAGGCTAGCGGGAGAAGCTACGAGCAGTACTTC. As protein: CASSYQASGRSYEQYF.

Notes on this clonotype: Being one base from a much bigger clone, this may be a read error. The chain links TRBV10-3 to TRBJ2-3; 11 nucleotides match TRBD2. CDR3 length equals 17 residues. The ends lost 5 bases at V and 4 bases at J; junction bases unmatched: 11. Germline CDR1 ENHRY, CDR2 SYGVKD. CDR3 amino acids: CAISYSFTSGSADTQYF. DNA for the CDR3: TGTGCCATCAGTTACTCGTTTACTAGCGGGAGCGCAGATACGCAGTATTTT.

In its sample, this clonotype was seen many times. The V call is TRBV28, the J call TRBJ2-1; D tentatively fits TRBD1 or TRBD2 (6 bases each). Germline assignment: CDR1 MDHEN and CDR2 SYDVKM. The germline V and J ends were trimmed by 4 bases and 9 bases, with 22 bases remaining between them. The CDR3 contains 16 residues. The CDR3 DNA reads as TGTGCCAGCAGTTCCCCGGGGGCTACATACGGGGGTGAGCAGTTCTTC. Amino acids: CASSSPGATYGGEQFF. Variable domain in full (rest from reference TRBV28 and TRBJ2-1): DVKVTQSSRYLVKRTGEKVFLECVQDMDHENMFWYRQDPGLGLRLIYFSYDVKMKEKGDIPEGYSVSREKKERFSLILESASTNQTSMYLCASSSPGATYGGEQFFGPGTRLTVL.

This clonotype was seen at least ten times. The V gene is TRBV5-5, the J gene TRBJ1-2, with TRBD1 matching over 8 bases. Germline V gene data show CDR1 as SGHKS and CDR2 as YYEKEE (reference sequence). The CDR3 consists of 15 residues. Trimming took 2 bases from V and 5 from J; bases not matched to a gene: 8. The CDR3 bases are TGTGCCAGCAGCTTCAATGGACAGGGTGGTTATGGCTACACCTTC. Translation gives CASSFNGQGGYGYTF.

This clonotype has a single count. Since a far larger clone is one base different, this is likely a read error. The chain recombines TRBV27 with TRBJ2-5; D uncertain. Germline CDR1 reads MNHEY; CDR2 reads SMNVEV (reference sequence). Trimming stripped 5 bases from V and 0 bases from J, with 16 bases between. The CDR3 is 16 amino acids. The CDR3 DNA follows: TGTGCCAGCAGTGATCCACCTGGCCAGTACCAAGAGACCCAGTACTTC. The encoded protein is CASSDPPGQYQETQYF.

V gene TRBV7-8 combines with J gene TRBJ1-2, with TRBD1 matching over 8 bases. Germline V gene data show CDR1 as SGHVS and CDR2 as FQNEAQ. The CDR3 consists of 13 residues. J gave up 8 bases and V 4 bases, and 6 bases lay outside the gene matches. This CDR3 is CASSSNRDRGYTF. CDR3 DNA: TGTGCCAGCAGCTCAAACAGGGACAGGGGCTACACCTTC.